These 19 T cell receptor beta chains were sequenced from one sample in a study of T cell responses to AZD1222 COVID-19 vaccine. The assay was immunoSEQ multiplex PCR, and TCRdb's table has in-frame clones only and misses some. This table has roughly 150,000 clones, 90% to 95% appearing once. Material: peripheral blood, obtained 28 days after the second AZD1222 dose. Every receptor here comes from an adult who received the AZD1222 COVID-19 vaccine.

In DNA form, the CDR3 reads TGTGCCAGCAGCTTCTTAGGGGGGGCTCAGCCCCAGCATTTT. Protein sequence: CASSFLGGAQPQHF. The gene calls are TRBV7-2 and TRBJ1-5; maybe TRBD1 (6 bases). This CDR3 is 14 amino acids long. V lost 3 bases and J 6 bases, leaving 12 bases between the germline ends. Germline V gene sequence: CDR1 SGHTA, CDR2 FQGNSA.

This clone occurred a few times. This chain uses TRBV7-6 with TRBJ2-1; 9 nucleotides agree with TRBD1. CDR3 length: 16 amino acids. Trimming took 3 bases from V and 8 from J; bases not matched to a gene: 11. CDR1 is SGHVS and CDR2 is FNYEAQ in the germline V gene. Written as DNA, the CDR3 is TGTGCCAGCAGCTTGGGTCCCGGGACAGGGTACGATGAGCAGTTCTTC. Translation: CASSLGPGTGYDEQFF.

This rearrangement joins TRBV3-1 (or the pseudogene TRBV3-2) to TRBJ1-2, with D tentatively TRBD1 (6 bases). CDR3 length: 14 amino acids. V lost 3 bases, J lost 3 bases, and 11 bases lay in between. CDR1 LGHDT and CDR2 YNNKEL come from the germline V gene (reference sequence). CDR3 DNA: TGTGCCAGCAGCCAGACTGAGGGGGACTATGGCTACACCTTC. It specifies CASSQTEGDYGYTF.

The sample holds a few counts of this clone. The chain carries TRBV10-3 and TRBJ1-2; 10 bases line up with TRBD1. V was pared by 6 bases and J by 4 bases, with 2 bases of the junction left unmatched. Per the germline V gene, CDR1 is ENHRY and CDR2 is SYGVKD. The length of the CDR3 is 13 residues. This CDR3 reads CAIRGQGTYGYTF. DNA for the CDR3: TGTGCCATCAGGGGACAGGGGACCTATGGCTACACCTTC.

The chain employs TRBV20-1 and TRBJ2-1, with unresolved D. Trimming took off 6 bases at V and 3 bases at J, with 6 bases between the two ends. This CDR3 comprises 11 residues. CDR1 and CDR2 (germline): DFQATT, SNEGSKA (reference sequence). The CDR3 DNA reads TGCAGTGCCCCCGACTACAATGAGCAGTTCTTC. Amino acid sequence: CSAPDYNEQFF.

V is TRBV19 and J is TRBJ1-1; 9 nucleotides line up with TRBD1. V gave up 4 bases and J gave up 1 base; unmatched junction bases: 10. In germline, CDR1 is LNHDA, CDR2 SQIVND (reference sequence). The CDR3 runs to 17 residues. The DNA of the CDR3 is TGTGCCAGTAGTAGTAGATACTTACAGGGGGCGAACACTGAAGCTTTCTTT. This gives the protein CASSSRYLQGANTEAFF.

The rearrangement links TRBV11-2 to TRBJ2-5; TRBD2 aligns across 7 bases. This CDR3 contains 15 residues. J lost 2 bases, V lost 5 bases, and 8 bases had no gene match. Germline CDR1 is SGHAT and CDR2 is FQNNGV. The CDR3 protein is CASSPGTTTQETQYF. The CDR3 nucleotides read TGTGCCAGCAGCCCCGGGACTACCACTCAAGAGACCCAGTACTTC.

CDR3 amino acids: CASSPDSSYGYTF. In nucleotides, the CDR3 is TGTGCCAGCAGTCCGGACAGCAGCTATGGCTACACCTTC. This rearrangement joins TRBV12-3 or TRBV12-4 to TRBJ1-2; TRBD1 is a possible D gene (6 bases). The V gene lost 5 bases and the J gene lost 4 bases, with 11 bases spanning the gap. CDR3 length: 13 residues.

The chain couples TRBV4-1 to TRBJ2-6, with D possibly matching TRBD2 (5 bases). Germline values: CDR1 MGHRA, CDR2 YSYEKL. There are 17 residues in the CDR3. The ends were cut back, 5 bases at V and 0 bases at J, with 14 bases in the middle. The CDR3 reads CASSSPRGRSGANVLTF. As DNA, the CDR3 is TGCGCCAGCAGCTCCCCGAGAGGGCGCTCTGGGGCCAACGTCCTGACTTTC.

V gene TRBV30 combines with J gene TRBJ1-5, with D uncertain. The V end was cut by 0 bases, the J end by 4 bases, with 7 bases between. The CDR3 sequence is 13 residues long. Germline V gene lookup returns CDR1 GTSNPN and CDR2 SVGIG (reference sequence). CDR3 loop: CAWSVRVNQPQHF. Written as DNA, the CDR3 is TGTGCCTGGAGTGTACGAGTTAATCAGCCCCAGCATTTT.

The chain has TRBV5-6 and TRBJ2-3; 12 nucleotides agree with TRBD2. Germline CDR1 is SGHDT and CDR2 is YYEEEE. CDR3 length equals 18 residues. The V gene end was trimmed by 3 bases and the J gene end by 2 bases; junction bases not matched to a gene: 10. CDR3 bases: TGTGCCAGCAGCTCAATCGCCGGACTAGCGGGAAACACAGATACGCAGTATTTT. Its protein product is CASSSIAGLAGNTDTQYF.

The chain links TRBV15 to TRBJ1-1; D is unclear. Trimming pared 0 bases from V and 3 bases from J, leaving 5 bases between. The CDR3 spans 13 residues. Germline loops: CDR1 LNHNV, CDR2 YYDKDF (reference sequence). As DNA, the CDR3 is TGTGCCACCAGCAGAGATAGGGACACTGAAGCTTTCTTT. The encoded protein is CATSRDRDTEAFF.

The chain recombines TRBV6-1 with TRBJ1-2; 7 bases line up with TRBD1. Losses at the gene ends were 6 bases for V and 1 base for J; bases not matched to a gene: 8. This CDR3 contains 15 residues. Germline V lookup: CDR1 MNHNS, CDR2 SASEGT. The CDR3 bases are TGTGCCAGCAGGTCCACAGGGGAAATTAACTATGGCTACACCTTC. It specifies CASRSTGEINYGYTF.

V is TRBV9 and J is TRBJ1-5, with 11 bases matching TRBD1. The V gene end was trimmed by 4 bases and the J gene end by 7 bases; junction bases not matched to a gene: 4. This CDR3 is 14 amino acids long. The germline V gene has CDR1 SGDLS and CDR2 YYNGEE. CDR3 sequence (DNA): TGTGCCAGCAGCCTAGGACAGGGGGCCCAGCCCCAGCATTTT. It codes for CASSLGQGAQPQHF. Based on the CDR3 plus reference TRBV9 and TRBJ1-5, the full variable domain is DSGVTQTPKHLITATGQRVTLRCSPRSGDLSVYWYQQSLDQGLQFLIQYYNGEERAKGNILERFSAQQFPDLHSELNLSSLELGDSALYFCASSLGQGAQPQHFGDGTRLSIL.

This chain connects TRBV30 to TRBJ1-2, with TRBD1 identical over 9 bases. The CDR3 has 12 residues. The ends lost 5 bases at V and 5 bases at J; junction bases unmatched: 3. Germline loops: CDR1 GTSNPN, CDR2 SVGIG (reference sequence). This CDR3 is CAWGDRAYGYTF. DNA for the CDR3: TGTGCCTGGGGGGACAGGGCTTATGGCTACACCTTC.

This clone occurred a few times. This chain joins TRBV11-2 and TRBJ1-2; D unclear. CDR3 length: 15 amino acids. Germline CDR1 reads SGHAT; CDR2 reads FQNNGV. V dropped 0 bases and J dropped 4 bases, with 12 bases sitting between them. The CDR3 nucleotides are TGTGCCAGCAGCTTAGATGGGAGAGCTAGCTATGGCTACACCTTC. It translates to CASSLDGRASYGYTF.

This chain links TRBV6-5 with TRBJ2-7; D remains unclear. CDR3 size: 14 residues. V was cut by 3 bases and J by 4 bases, with 13 bases left in between. Looked up from germline, CDR1 is MNHEY and CDR2 is SVGAGI. CDR3 nucleotide sequence: TGTGCCAGCAGTTATTCGGAATTACTATACGAGCAGTACTTC. Its translation is CASSYSELLYEQYF.

This chain links TRBV7-9 with TRBJ2-7; 7 bases are shared with TRBD2. The V segment lost 4 bases and the J segment 1 base; nucleotides outside the gene matches: 7. CDR1 and CDR2 from the germline V gene are SEHNR and FQNEAQ (reference sequence). The CDR3 contains 15 residues. For the CDR3, the DNA is TGTGCCAGCAGCTCCCCGACTAGCCGATCCTACGAGCAGTACTTC. Translated: CASSSPTSRSYEQYF.

The chain has TRBV25-1 and TRBJ1-1, with D unclear. The CDR3 is 13 amino acids. Germline lookup yields CDR1 MGHDK and CDR2 SYGVNS. V lost 6 bases and J lost 0, with 8 bases in between. The CDR3 is CASSPMVNTEAFF. The CDR3 DNA reads as TGTGCCAGCAGCCCGATGGTGAACACTGAAGCTTTCTTT.